The clone carrying this TCR beta chain was seen repeatedly, ten times or more. The CDR3 runs to 13 residues. V trimming: 6 bases; J trimming: 8 bases; junction bases outside the gene matches: 10. Germline lookup yields CDR1 SQVTM and CDR2 ANQGSEA. These data are taken from a study of T cells of healthy individuals. TCRdb ran MiXCR on the 5' RACE reads and lists one entry per CDR3 protein. The repertoire holds 45,000 to 60,000 distinct CDR3 sequences, with under 15% as singletons. V gene TRBV29-1 combines with J gene TRBJ1-2; 9 nucleotides line up with TRBD1. The TCR comes from a human donor in good health. CDR3 sequence reads: CSVVRDRVDGYTF. For the CDR3, the DNA is TGCAGCGTCGTCCGGGACAGGGTTGACGGCTACACCTTC.